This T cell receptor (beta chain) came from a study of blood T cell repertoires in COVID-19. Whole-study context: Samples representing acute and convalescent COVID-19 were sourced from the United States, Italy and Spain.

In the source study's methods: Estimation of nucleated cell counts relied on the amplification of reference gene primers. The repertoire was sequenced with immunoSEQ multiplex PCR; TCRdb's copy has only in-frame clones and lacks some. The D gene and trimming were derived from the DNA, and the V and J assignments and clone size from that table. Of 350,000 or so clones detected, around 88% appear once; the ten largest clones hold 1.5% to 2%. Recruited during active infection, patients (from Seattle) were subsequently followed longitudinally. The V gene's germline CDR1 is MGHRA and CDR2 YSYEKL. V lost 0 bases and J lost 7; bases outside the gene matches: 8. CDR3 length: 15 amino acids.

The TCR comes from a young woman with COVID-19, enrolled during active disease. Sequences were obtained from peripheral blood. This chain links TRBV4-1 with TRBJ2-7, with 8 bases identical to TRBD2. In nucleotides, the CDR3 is TGCGCCAGCAGCCAAGAAGCGCGAGCGGGGGTGGAGCAGTACTTC. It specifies CASSQEARAGVEQYF.